Here is one T cell receptor (beta chain) with its context. The antigen remains undetermined. The data stem from a study of T cell responses to AZD1222 COVID-19 vaccine. Germline V gene lookup returns CDR1 MNHEY and CDR2 SVGAGI. V lost 2 bases to trimming and J lost 10 bases; unmatched junction nucleotides: 15. CDR3 length: 16 amino acids. Study conclusions and caveats: Dominant at 160-218 and 743-854, vaccine-associated CD4 TCRs also spanned spike. In all cases, repertoires were sampled only after the peak T cell response. There were mostly white British donors and more females than males, and clonal diversity was possibly underestimated.

Clones were sequenced by immunoSEQ multiplex PCR, and TCRdb holds only the in-frame ones, with some missing. The sample yields tens of thousands of clones, around 85% seen once. The material was peripheral blood, obtained 28 days after the second AZD1222 dose. This rearrangement joins TRBV6-5 to TRBJ1-2; 8 positions match TRBD1. The sequence came from an adult who received the AZD1222 COVID-19 vaccine. The CDR3 bases are TGTGCCAGCAGTTACCGCCGCGGTCAGGGGGCTAGTTTCTACACCTTC. It is translated as CASSYRRGQGASFYTF.